Listed here is a single TCR beta chain. It lacks a known antigen. Per-base qualities were not stored, and no clone one base away is much larger. Read against the paper, the sample's treatment or condition label means: in vitro stimulation with specific CMV peptide epitopes to enrich CMV-specific T cells. The CDR3 measures 14 amino acids from cysteine to phenylalanine. CDR3 DNA is the only sequence kept; it has 42 bases, read in frame from the first base. The germline V gene supplies CDR1 SGHRS and CDR2 YFSETQ. V gives up 3 bases and J gives up 8 bases, and the segment between their germline ends measures 17 bases. TCRdb names Illumina HiSeq 1500 as the instrument used. TCRdb redid the processing of the public reads, applying fastp at Q25 and MiXCR, and retained in-frame beta chains. Every CDR3 protein is listed once, alongside the most common genes and DNA of its rows. The sample yields 570,000 or so distinct CDR3 sequences; roughly 42% were counted once. 48% of the sample lies in the top ten.

This specimen comes from a study of T cell repertoires in cytomegalovirus infection (dated by TCRdb to between 2018 and 2021). Regarding the research as a whole: Recently identified HLA-C-restricted CMV epitopes, whose presentation resists viral immunomodulation, were targeted by peptide stimulations together with well-studied HLA-B-restricted epitopes. Donor HLA type was relevant to the analysis, because carriage of CMV infection together with the matching HLA type was indicated by public TCR beta signatures. The full study reports these points: Cumulative frequency of public TCR beta family members discriminated carriers of CMV infection plus the relevant HLA type in this cohort and an independent approximately 350-donor cohort. The ex vivo response was dominated by HLA-C-restricted CMV-specific TCR beta clonotypes, which also provided the single most frequent clonotype in two of eight donors.

Here the sequenced sample was cultured PBMCs, taken from culture after CMV antigen stimulation. The sequence links TRBV5-1 to TRBJ1-2; the D segment could be TRBD1, given 5 matching bases. The TCR comes from a human donor in good health (CMV status not recorded). Some clones in this sample may be carry-over from other donors' samples. The DNA sequence is TGCGCCAGCAGCTACGGTGGGGACGCGGCGGGCTACACCTTC. It translates as CASSYGGDAAGYTF. Outside the CDR3, residues come from the reference TRBV5-1 and TRBJ1-2 proteins, so the full variable domain is: KAGVTQTPRYLIKTRGQQVTLSCSPISGHRSVSWYQQTPGQGLQFLFEYFSETQRNKGNFPGRFSGRQFSNSRSEMNVSTLELGDSALYLCASSYGGDAAGYTFGSGTRLTVV.